The rows below give T cell receptor beta chains drawn from one sample of a study of blood T cell dynamics during melanoma immunotherapy. The assay was immunoSEQ multiplex PCR, and TCRdb's table has in-frame clones only and misses some. The table has about 9,000 clones, roughly 87% seen once. Sequenced material: blood, taken from a patient treated with checkpoint blockade. The receptors derive from a human donor with melanoma. Each CDR3 is given without its conserved first and last residue. Fields, in order: J gene, V gene, CDR3 protein.

TRBJ2-5 TRBV6-1 ASERTGQETQY
TRBJ2-5 TRBV11-1 ASSLDQETQY
TRBJ2-6 TRBV6-5 ASSYPGANVLT
TRBJ2-1 TRBV2 ASRGWAPRSSYNEQF
TRBJ2-1 TRBV7-8 ASATFQGYNEQF
TRBJ2-5 TRBV20-1 SVYPKETQY
TRBJ2-7 TRBV13 ASSLDRREQY
TRBJ2-1 TRBV19 ASSTPGRSSYNEQF
TRBJ1-1 TRBV9 ASSVGTLNTEAF
TRBJ2-5 TRBV6-1 ASSEGRIVGETQY
TRBJ1-1 TRBV5-4 ASSLGGTGEAF
TRBJ1-2 TRBV4-1 ASSQDLTGALVYGYT
TRBJ1-5 TRBV5-8 ASSDRRAPQH
TRBJ2-5 TRBV6-1 ASRGWINQETQY
TRBJ2-7 TRBV7-3 ASSEQSAGEQY
TRBJ1-5 TRBV5-8 ASSLAASISNQPQH
TRBJ1-6 TRBV5-4 ASSLGGQGSGNSPLH
TRBJ1-1 TRBV4-2 ASSQEPGVGTEAF
TRBJ1-2 TRBV4-1 ASSQEGSYGYT
TRBJ2-7 TRBV11-2 ASSSRIGGDEQY
TRBJ2-5 TRBV5-6 ASSFKAGGFQETQY
TRBJ2-1 TRBV7-3 ASSFTRSNEQF
TRBJ2-7 TRBV9 ASSAGGGITYEQY
TRBJ1-2 TRBV4-3 ASSQYHGGGYGYT
TRBJ2-3 TRBV5-8 ASLRRGTDTQY
TRBJ1-3 TRBV21-1 ASSQEGGSSGNTIY
TRBJ1-5 TRBV7-9 ASSSDVAQH
TRBJ1-1 TRBV4-3 ASSHGDLAEAF
TRBJ2-1 TRBV5-4 ASSLMGTSGGNEQF
TRBJ1-6 TRBV4-2 ASSNSQNSPLH
TRBJ2-3 TRBV6-1 ASSQYTDTQY
TRBJ1-2 TRBV5-1 ASSPEGGRSYGYT
TRBJ1-1 TRBV7-2 ASRLAGGFTEAF
TRBJ2-5 TRBV30 AWSPGLAGGGETQY
TRBJ1-1 TRBV13 ASSSTSGQGDTEAF
TRBJ1-3 TRBV6-6 ASSYGSGPGNTIY
TRBJ1-6 TRBV5-1 ASSLGTGESPLH
TRBJ2-5 TRBV5-8 ASSLGTDFQETQY